Presented here are 18 T cell receptor beta chains from one specimen sequenced in a study of blood T cell repertoires in COVID-19. Profiling relied on immunoSEQ multiplex PCR, and the TCRdb table lists in-frame clones only, not all of them. The sample includes approximately 46,000 clones, about 88% of them seen just once. Sequenced: peripheral blood. The receptors derive from a woman in her 70s in a cohort sampled during active COVID-19.

The rearrangement uses TRBV4-3 and TRBJ2-3, with 10 nucleotides matching TRBD2. CDR3 size: 18 residues. Germline loops: CDR1 LGHNA, CDR2 YSLEER. V lost 0 bases to trimming and J lost 0 bases; unmatched junction nucleotides: 6. For the CDR3, the DNA is TGCGCCAGCAGCCAAGATCGGACTAGCGGTTCTAGCACAGATACGCAGTATTTT. This gives the protein CASSQDRTSGSSTDTQYF.

This chain connects TRBV18 to TRBJ2-7, with a possible D match to TRBD1 (6 bases). Germline V gene data show CDR1 as KGHSH and CDR2 as LQKENI. The CDR3 runs 13 residues. V was cut by 2 bases and J by 1 base, with 6 bases left in between. In DNA, the CDR3 is TGTGCCAGCTCACCAGGACAGTCCTACGAGCAGTACTTC. Protein product: CASSPGQSYEQYF. Using reference TRBV18 and TRBJ2-7 for the parts outside the CDR3, the full variable domain is NAGVMQNPRHLVRRRGQEARLRCSPMKGHSHVYWYRQLPEEGLKFMVYLQKENIIDESGMPKERFSAEFPKEGPSILRIQQVVRGDSAAYFCASSPGQSYEQYFGPGTRLTVT.

This clone showed up just once. The V call is TRBV28, the J call TRBJ1-4; 10 bases map to TRBD1. Germline CDR1 and CDR2: MDHEN and SYDVKM. The CDR3 consists of 16 residues. Germline trimming cut 5 bases from V and 3 bases from J; bases unmatched to any gene: 6. The CDR3 sequence is CASSTRQGASNEKLFF. CDR3 sequence (DNA): TGTGCCAGCAGTACCCGACAGGGGGCGTCTAATGAAAAACTGTTTTTT. Full variable domain (outside the CDR3, taken from reference TRBV28 and TRBJ1-4): DVKVTQSSRYLVKRTGEKVFLECVQDMDHENMFWYRQDPGLGLRLIYFSYDVKMKEKGDIPEGYSVSREKKERFSLILESASTNQTSMYLCASSTRQGASNEKLFFGSGTQLSVL.

This clone has only a few counts. Given a much more abundant clone one base away, this may be a read error. Other DNA sequences within the sample encode an identical CDR3. The rearrangement uses TRBV20-1 and TRBJ2-7, with D possibly matching TRBD1 (5 bases). CDR3 length equals 11 residues. Germline lookup yields CDR1 DFQATT and CDR2 SNEGSKA (reference sequence). The V end lost 6 bases, the J end lost 5 bases, and 11 bases lay between the germline ends. The CDR3 sequence is CSATSGHEQYF. Written as DNA, the CDR3 is TGCAGTGCAACCTCAGGGCACGAGCAGTACTTC.

The chain joins TRBV19 to TRBJ2-2; TRBD1 aligns across 9 bases. With V trimmed by 1 base and J by 5 bases, 2 bases remained unmatched. Germline values: CDR1 LNHDA, CDR2 SQIVND (reference sequence). The CDR3 has 15 residues. DNA for the CDR3: TGTGCCAGTAGTATAGGGACAGGGGTTACCGGGGAGCTGTTTTTT. This sequence encodes CASSIGTGVTGELFF.

The rearrangement links TRBV5-1 to TRBJ2-3, with D tentatively TRBD1 (6 bases). The germline V gene has CDR1 SGHRS and CDR2 YFSETQ. This CDR3 comprises 13 residues. Trimming pared 4 bases from V and 5 bases from J, leaving 11 bases between. The chain's CDR3 is CASSGTGKDTQYF. The CDR3 nucleotides read TGCGCCAGCAGCGGAACAGGGAAAGATACGCAGTATTTT.

This chain connects TRBV1 to TRBJ2-5; TRBD2, the table's D call, lacks a check against the DNA. TRBV1 is classified as a pseudogene. There are 15 residues in the CDR3. The CDR3 region is CTSSLRHPSGETQYF. For the CDR3, the DNA is TGCACCAGCAGCCTAAGGCACCCCTCGGGAGAGACCCAGTACTTC.

This chain links TRBV6-5 with TRBJ2-5; 12 bases align to TRBD2. There are 14 residues in the CDR3. The V gene end was trimmed by 8 bases and the J gene end by 8 bases; junction bases not matched to a gene: 9. Germline-derived CDR1 and CDR2 are MNHEY and SVGAGI. The CDR3 coding sequence is TGTGCCAGCCTGATGACTAGCGGGAGTCAAACCCAGTACTTC. Its translation: CASLMTSGSQTQYF.

This chain joins TRBV3-1 (or the pseudogene TRBV3-2) and TRBJ1-2; perhaps TRBD1 as D (6 bases). Germline V gives CDR1 LGHDT, CDR2 YNNKEL (reference sequence). With 4 bases removed from V and 1 base from J, the gap between germline ends came to 16 bases. The CDR3 is made up of 16 amino acids. CDR3 sequence: CASSPPARGYNYGYTF. In nucleotides, the CDR3 is TGTGCCAGCAGCCCCCCGGCCAGGGGATATAACTATGGCTACACCTTC.

The chain combines TRBV5-6 with TRBJ1-3; D not resolved. The CDR3 extends over 11 amino acids. Germline V gene data show CDR1 as SGHDT and CDR2 as YYEEEE. V was shortened by 0 bases and J by 9 bases, with 4 bases between the two germline ends. This CDR3 reads CASSLVRTIYF. The CDR3 coding sequence is TGTGCCAGCAGCTTGGTTCGCACCATATATTTT. The variable domain in full, with the rest retrieved from reference TRBV5-6 and TRBJ1-3, is DAGVTQSPTHLIKTRGQQVTLRCSPKSGHDTVSWYQQALGQGPQFIFQYYEEEERQRGNFPDRFSGHQFPNYSSELNVNALLLGDSALYLCASSLVRTIYFGEGSWLTVV.

The rearrangement uses TRBV28 and TRBJ2-1; a weak D match, TRBD2 (5 bases). Trimming took 7 bases from V and 0 from J, leaving 10 bases between them. The germline CDR1 and CDR2 sequences are MDHEN and SYDVKM. The CDR3 contains 14 residues. CDR3 residues: CASTGLSSYNEQFF. The CDR3 coding sequence is TGTGCCAGCACAGGACTGAGCTCCTACAATGAGCAGTTCTTC.

The V gene is TRBV28, the J gene TRBJ2-5, with 12 bases identical to TRBD2. The ends lost 5 bases at V and 3 bases at J; junction bases unmatched: 4. The CDR3 is made up of 15 amino acids. CDR1 and CDR2 (germline): MDHEN, SYDVKM. The CDR3 region has the DNA TGTGCCAGCAGTCCCGGACTAGCGGGAAAAGAGACCCAGTACTTC. Its translation is CASSPGLAGKETQYF.

The CDR3 nucleotides read TGCAGCGTTGAAAGCGGGATGGGGGGCCTTGTTTATGGCTACACCTTC. This sequence encodes CSVESGMGGLVYGYTF. The chain couples TRBV29-1 to TRBJ1-2; D perhaps matches TRBD1 (6 bases). V dropped 2 bases and J dropped 5 bases, with 21 bases sitting between them. Germline-derived CDR1 and CDR2 are SQVTM and ANQGSEA. This CDR3 comprises 16 residues.

The gene calls are TRBV19 and TRBJ2-1; 8 nucleotides agree with TRBD2. J was trimmed by 6 bases and V by 3 bases; bases with no gene match: 7. The CDR3 is made up of 15 amino acids. The V gene's germline CDR1 is LNHDA and CDR2 SQIVND (reference sequence). CDR3 sequence: CASSIRLGTSNEQFF. The DNA for the CDR3 is TGTGCCAGTAGTATCCGACTGGGGACTAGCAATGAGCAGTTCTTC. The entire variable domain, with the rest obtained from reference TRBV19 and TRBJ2-1, is as follows: DGGITQSPKYLFRKEGQNVTLSCEQNLNHDAMYWYRQDPGQGLRLIYYSQIVNDFQKGDIAEGYSVSREKKESFPLTVTSAQKNPTAFYLCASSIRLGTSNEQFFGPGTRLTVL.

V and J are TRBV10-3 and TRBJ1-5; D is possibly TRBD1 (5 bases). The ends were cut back, 6 bases at V and 3 bases at J, with 12 bases in the middle. This CDR3 region has 14 residues. Germline CDR1 and CDR2: ENHRY and SYGVKD. This chain's CDR3 is CAISAGRDNQPQHF. CDR3 DNA sequence: TGTGCCATCAGCGCCGGCAGGGACAATCAGCCCCAGCATTTT.

This chain links TRBV19 with TRBJ1-5; 8 bases are a match to TRBD1. CDR3 length equals 20 residues. J gave up 0 bases and V 2 bases, and 15 bases lay outside the gene matches. Germline-derived CDR1 and CDR2 are LNHDA and SQIVND (reference sequence). This CDR3 reads CASSISIGRGRAYSNQPQHF. CDR3 sequence (DNA): TGTGCCAGTAGTATATCTATAGGCAGGGGGCGAGCCTATAGCAATCAGCCCCAGCATTTT. Filled out from reference TRBV19 and TRBJ1-5, the complete variable domain reads DGGITQSPKYLFRKEGQNVTLSCEQNLNHDAMYWYRQDPGQGLRLIYYSQIVNDFQKGDIAEGYSVSREKKESFPLTVTSAQKNPTAFYLCASSISIGRGRAYSNQPQHFGDGTRLSIL.

The V gene is TRBV28, the J gene TRBJ2-3; D might be TRBD2 (6 bases). CDR1 is MDHEN, CDR2 SYDVKM, per germline. The CDR3 spans 15 residues. Between the trimmed V and J ends, which lost 2 bases and 2 bases, there was a span of 11 bases. CDR3 nucleotide sequence: TGTGCCAGCAGTTTAGGGGTAGCGGACACAGATACGCAGTATTTT. Residues: CASSLGVADTDTQYF.

J is TRBJ2-1 and V is TRBV24-1; D is unresolved. Trimming took 4 bases from V and 3 from J, leaving 6 bases between them. Per germline, CDR1 KGHDR and CDR2 SFDVKD. The CDR3 extends over 13 amino acids. The CDR3 coding sequence is TGTGCCACCAGTGAGGGCCTCTACAATGAGCAGTTCTTC. Translation gives CATSEGLYNEQFF.